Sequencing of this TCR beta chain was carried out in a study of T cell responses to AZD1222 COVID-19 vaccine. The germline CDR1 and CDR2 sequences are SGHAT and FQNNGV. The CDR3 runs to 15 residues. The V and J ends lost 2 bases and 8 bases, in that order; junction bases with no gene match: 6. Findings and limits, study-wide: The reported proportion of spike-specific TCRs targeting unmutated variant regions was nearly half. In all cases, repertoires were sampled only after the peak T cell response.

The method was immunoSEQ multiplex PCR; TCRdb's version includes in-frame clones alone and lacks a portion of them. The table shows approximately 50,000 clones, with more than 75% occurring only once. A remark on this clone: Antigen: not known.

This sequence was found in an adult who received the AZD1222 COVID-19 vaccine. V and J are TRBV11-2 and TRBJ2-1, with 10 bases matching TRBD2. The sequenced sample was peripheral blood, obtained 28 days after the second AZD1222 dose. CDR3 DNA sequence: TGTGCCAGCAGCTTAAACGTAGCGGGAGGCCATGAGCAGTTCTTC. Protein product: CASSLNVAGGHEQFF.